What follows are 17 T cell receptor beta chains derived from one specimen sequenced in a study of Ad26.COV2.S vaccination and SARS-CoV-2 variants. TCRdb's table, derived via immunoSEQ multiplex PCR, lists solely in-frame clones and lacks some. The table lists 400,000 to 500,000 clones, about 88% of them singletons. Noted treatment: around 19 received Ad26.COV2.S at low or high dose, single or two shots; a few received placebo; per-sample allocation not given. The samples were gathered on day 63 after the first injection of vaccine or placebo. The sequences come from peripheral blood, collected in a trial of Ad26.COV2.S vaccine versus placebo. The receptors come from a person between 18 and 59 years old who received the Ad26.COV2.S COVID-19 vaccine or a placebo.

The chain combines TRBV5-1 with TRBJ1-2; 7 nucleotides line up with TRBD1. Trimming cost V 5 bases and J 14 bases; bases outside gene matches: 9. Germline CDR1 SGHRS, CDR2 YFSETQ. The CDR3 runs 11 residues. CDR3 residues: CASSQEGAQTF. The DNA of the CDR3 is TGCGCCAGCAGTCAAGAGGGGGCGCAGACCTTC.

The chain recombines TRBV5-1 with TRBJ1-2, with D perhaps TRBD1 (6 bases). Looked up from germline, CDR1 is SGHRS and CDR2 is YFSETQ. V was cut by 5 bases and J by 7 bases, with 21 bases left in between. This CDR3 contains 15 residues. The CDR3 region is CASSWVPTGNGGYTF. CDR3 nucleotides: TGCGCCAGCAGTTGGGTGCCTACAGGGAATGGTGGCTACACCTTC.

The chain uses TRBV18 and TRBJ1-5; D is uncertain. This CDR3 spans 15 amino acids. Germline V gives CDR1 KGHSH, CDR2 LQKENI. Trimming stripped 3 bases from V and 7 bases from J, with 16 bases between. This CDR3 reads CASSPSPTGEQPQHF. The CDR3 DNA follows: TGTGCCAGCTCACCTTCCCCCACGGGAGAGCAGCCCCAGCATTTT.

The chain joins TRBV3-1 (or the pseudogene TRBV3-2) to TRBJ2-1, with 9 positions matching TRBD2. The germline gives CDR1 LGHDT, CDR2 YNNKEL (reference sequence). J was trimmed by 8 bases and V by 4 bases; bases with no gene match: 15. The CDR3 extends over 17 amino acids. CDR3 residues: CASSLRRGGPQPYEQFF. In DNA form, the CDR3 reads TGTGCCAGCAGCCTGAGGCGGGGGGGCCCCCAGCCCTATGAGCAGTTCTTC.

The V and J genes are TRBV9 and TRBJ1-1; D might be TRBD1 (5 bases). V was clipped by 4 bases and J by 5 bases, with 18 bases between them. CDR3 length equals 15 residues. The V gene's germline CDR1 is SGDLS and CDR2 YYNGEE. As DNA, the CDR3 is TGTGCCAGCAGCCCCGGCGGGGGTAAATGGACTGAAGCTTTCTTT. It translates to CASSPGGGKWTEAFF. Looking up the rest from reference TRBV9 and TRBJ1-1 gives the full variable domain: DSGVTQTPKHLITATGQRVTLRCSPRSGDLSVYWYQQSLDQGLQFLIQYYNGEERAKGNILERFSAQQFPDLHSELNLSSLELGDSALYFCASSPGGGKWTEAFFGQGTRLTVV.

The rearrangement joins TRBV19 to TRBJ1-2; D gene uncertain. Germline values: CDR1 LNHDA, CDR2 SQIVND (reference sequence). The CDR3 is 14 amino acids. The V gene lost 3 bases and the J gene lost 0 bases, with 8 bases spanning the gap. This CDR3 reads CASSMQVTNYGYTF. The CDR3 DNA reads as TGTGCCAGTAGTATGCAAGTCACTAACTATGGCTACACCTTC.

The V call is TRBV2, the J call TRBJ1-5; perhaps TRBD1 as D (6 bases). The V end lost 2 bases, the J end lost 6 bases, and 14 bases lay between the germline ends. Germline values: CDR1 SNHLY, CDR2 FYNNEI. This CDR3 contains 15 residues. The CDR3 is CASSEMGGATQPQHF. The CDR3 bases are TGTGCCAGCAGTGAAATGGGGGGGGCGACTCAGCCCCAGCATTTT.

CDR3: CASSLPNTGELFF. The CDR3, as DNA: TGTGCCAGCAGCTTACCGAACACCGGGGAGCTGTTTTTT. The chain recombines TRBV7-2 with TRBJ2-2; D gene uncertain. V was pared by 2 bases and J by 0 bases, with 1 base between. Germline V lookup: CDR1 SGHTA, CDR2 FQGNSA. This CDR3 spans 13 amino acids.

The chain uses TRBV6-5 and TRBJ1-6, with D perhaps TRBD1 (6 bases). From germline, CDR1 is MNHEY and CDR2 SVGAGI. This CDR3 comprises 15 residues. V lost 5 bases and J lost 7, with 15 bases in between. The CDR3 reads CASSMLGDKNSPLHF. The CDR3, as DNA: TGTGCCAGCAGTATGTTAGGGGACAAAAATTCACCCCTCCACTTT.

The chain is built from TRBV7-2 and TRBJ1-1; D gene uncertain. The V end was cut by 0 bases, the J end by 9 bases, with 11 bases between. The V gene's germline CDR1 is SGHTA and CDR2 FQGNSA. The CDR3 extends over 13 amino acids. The CDR3 DNA reads TGTGCCAGCAGCTTAGCGAGCCGGGCTCAAGCTTTCTTT. This codes for CASSLASRAQAFF.

This clone appeared a single time. The DNA of the CDR3 is TGTGCCAGCAGAGAGGGCCCGAACACTGAAGCTTTCTTT. Its translation: CASREGPNTEAFF. The chain recombines TRBV2 with TRBJ1-1; D ambiguous. Germline CDR1 is SNHLY and CDR2 is FYNNEI. Trimming left V 6 bases short and J 1 base short, with 9 bases between. This CDR3 is 13 amino acids long.

CDR3 DNA: TGTGCCAGCAGTTACTCGACGTCCCAGTACTATGGCTACACCTTC. Its translation is CASSYSTSQYYGYTF. This chain joins TRBV6-5 and TRBJ1-2; D ambiguous. Trimming took 0 bases from V and 3 from J, leaving 11 bases between them. CDR3 length: 15 residues. The germline V gene has CDR1 MNHEY and CDR2 SVGAGI.

The chain joins TRBV11-2 to TRBJ2-7, with 7 bases matching TRBD1. V gave up 2 bases and J gave up 3 bases; unmatched junction bases: 10. The CDR3 runs 16 residues. Germline V gene sequence: CDR1 SGHAT, CDR2 FQNNGV. The CDR3 is CASSLKFGQALYEQYF. Here the CDR3 DNA reads TGTGCCAGCAGCTTAAAGTTCGGACAGGCTCTCTACGAGCAGTACTTC.

This clone was detected only once. The chain has TRBV11-2 and TRBJ2-1; TRBD2 aligns across 7 bases. V was pared by 5 bases and J by 2 bases, with 9 bases of the junction left unmatched. The CDR3 spans 16 residues. CDR1 is SGHAT and CDR2 is FQNNGV in the germline V gene. The CDR3 nucleotides read TGTGCCAGCAGCCCCCGGGGGGTAAGGGCCTACAATGAGCAGTTCTTC. Translated: CASSPRGVRAYNEQFF.

Written as DNA, the CDR3 is TGTGCCAGCTCCCCCAGTTTAGCGGGAGGAGATACGCAGTATTTT. It yields the protein CASSPSLAGGDTQYF. This chain connects TRBV18 to TRBJ2-3, with TRBD2 matching over 10 bases. CDR1 is KGHSH and CDR2 is LQKENI in the germline V gene. The CDR3 is made up of 15 amino acids. Trimming removed 6 bases from V and 5 bases from J; junction bases left unmatched: 8.

The chain combines TRBV19 with TRBJ2-2, with D uncertain. Germline lookup yields CDR1 LNHDA and CDR2 SQIVND (reference sequence). V was cut by 5 bases and J by 5 bases, with 15 bases left in between. This CDR3 has 15 residues. The CDR3 protein is CASSSTLTRTGELFF. The DNA for the CDR3 is TGTGCCAGTAGTTCCACCCTGACCAGGACCGGGGAGCTGTTTTTT.

The V and J genes are TRBV27 and TRBJ2-5; 7 nucleotides line up with TRBD1. The CDR3 spans 16 residues. After removal of 5 bases from V and 0 bases from J, the junction contained 9 bases not matched to a gene. Germline lookup yields CDR1 MNHEY and CDR2 SMNVEV (reference sequence). The CDR3, as DNA: TGTGCCAGCAGTCCCCTGACAGGGCCCCACCAAGAGACCCAGTACTTC. Translated: CASSPLTGPHQETQYF.